This TCR beta chain was recorded in a study of T cell repertoires in cytomegalovirus infection. Whole-study context: Use of recently identified HLA-C-restricted and well-studied HLA-B-restricted CMV epitopes was part of the study. Public TCR beta signatures indicated both CMV infection and matching HLA type.

This clonotype appeared many times. The antigen is undetermined. TCRdb reprocessed the reads with MiXCR, giving one entry per CDR3 protein. In the table there are hundreds of thousands of distinct CDR3 sequences, roughly 30% of which are singletons. Study conclusions and caveats: Using cumulative public TCR beta family frequency, the authors identified those who carried CMV together with the relevant HLA.

The CDR3 covers 18 residues. Trimming stripped 0 bases from V and 8 bases from J, with 22 bases between. Germline V gene data show CDR1 as SGHTA and CDR2 as FQGNSA. This TCR derives from a human donor in good health (CMV status not recorded). Some clones in this sample may be carry-over from other donors' samples. The sample in question was cultured CD8+ T cells from PBMCs, obtained from culture after CMV antigen stimulation. The chain couples TRBV7-2 to TRBJ1-4; no firm D call. The CDR3 bases are TGTGCCAGCAGCTTAGCGCTACGAGCCTTTCCCAGTGAGGAAAAACTGTTTTTT. Translated, it gives CASSLALRAFPSEEKLFF.